This TCR beta chain stems from a study of blood T cell repertoires in COVID-19. J lost 5 bases, V lost 7 bases, and 14 bases had no gene match. Germline assignment: CDR1 LNHDA and CDR2 SQIVND (reference sequence). This CDR3 spans 17 amino acids. Sequencing used immunoSEQ multiplex PCR; TCRdb keeps in-frame clones, though not all of them. The sample gives approximately 85,000 clones, about 81% of which show up once; about an eighth is in the top ten. Specimen: peripheral blood. V and J are TRBV19 and TRBJ2-2; TRBD2 aligns across 9 bases. The TCR was taken from a human donor in a cohort sampled during active COVID-19. The CDR3 spells CASTPRSSGVITGELFF. CDR3 bases: TGTGCCAGTACCCCGCGGTCTAGCGGGGTGATAACCGGGGAGCTGTTTTTT.